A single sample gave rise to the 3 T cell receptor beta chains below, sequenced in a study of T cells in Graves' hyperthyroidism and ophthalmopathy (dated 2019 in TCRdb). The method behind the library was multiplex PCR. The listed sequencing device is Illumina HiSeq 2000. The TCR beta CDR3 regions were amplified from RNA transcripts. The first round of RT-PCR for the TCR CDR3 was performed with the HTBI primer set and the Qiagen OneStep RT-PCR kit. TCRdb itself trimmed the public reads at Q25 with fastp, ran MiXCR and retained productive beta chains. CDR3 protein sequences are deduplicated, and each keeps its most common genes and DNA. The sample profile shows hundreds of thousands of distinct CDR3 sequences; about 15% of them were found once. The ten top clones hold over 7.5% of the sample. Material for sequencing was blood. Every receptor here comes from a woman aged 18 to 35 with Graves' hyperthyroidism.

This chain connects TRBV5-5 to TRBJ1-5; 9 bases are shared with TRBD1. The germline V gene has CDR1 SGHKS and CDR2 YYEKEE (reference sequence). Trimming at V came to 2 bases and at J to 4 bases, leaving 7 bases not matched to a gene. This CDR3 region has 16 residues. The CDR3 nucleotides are TGTGCCAGCAGCTTACGACAGGGGGAGAAGAATCAGCCCCAGCATTTT. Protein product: CASSLRQGEKNQPQHF.

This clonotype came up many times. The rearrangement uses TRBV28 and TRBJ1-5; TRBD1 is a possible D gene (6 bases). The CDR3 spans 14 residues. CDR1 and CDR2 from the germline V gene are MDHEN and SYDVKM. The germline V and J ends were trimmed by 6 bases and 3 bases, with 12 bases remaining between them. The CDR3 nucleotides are TGTGCCAGCAGACGACCAGGGGACAATCAGCCCCAGCATTTT. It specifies CASRRPGDNQPQHF. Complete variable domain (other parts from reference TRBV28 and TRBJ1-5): DVKVTQSSRYLVKRTGEKVFLECVQDMDHENMFWYRQDPGLGLRLIYFSYDVKMKEKGDIPEGYSVSREKKERFSLILESASTNQTSMYLCASRRPGDNQPQHFGDGTRLSIL.

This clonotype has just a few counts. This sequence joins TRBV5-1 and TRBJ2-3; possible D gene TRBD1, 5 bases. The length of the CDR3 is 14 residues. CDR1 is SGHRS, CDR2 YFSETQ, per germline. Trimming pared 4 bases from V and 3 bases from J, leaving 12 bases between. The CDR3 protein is CASSPVGVTDTQYF. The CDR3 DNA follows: TGCGCCAGCAGCCCCGTAGGGGTGACAGATACGCAGTATTTT.